The 12 T cell receptor beta chains below all came from one sample that was sequenced in a study of blood T cell repertoires in COVID-19. This table comes from immunoSEQ multiplex PCR, and its TCRdb copy is limited to in-frame clones, with some not included. The table has under 250,000 clones, about 94% seen once. Sequenced material: peripheral blood. Receptors were obtained from a man between 60 and 75 years old with COVID-19, enrolled during active disease.

This chain joins TRBV19 and TRBJ1-1, with 7 bases matching TRBD1. The CDR3 sequence is 16 residues long. CDR1 is LNHDA and CDR2 is SQIVND in the germline V gene (reference sequence). V lost 5 bases, J lost 0 bases, and 9 bases stayed unmatched. CDR3 DNA: TGTGCCAGTAGTCGACAGGGTAGGCTCATGAACACTGAAGCTTTCTTT. Residues: CASSRQGRLMNTEAFF.

The chain employs TRBV5-1 and TRBJ1-1, with a possible D match to TRBD1 (5 bases). The CDR3 sequence is 17 residues long. With 5 bases removed from V and 2 bases from J, the gap between germline ends came to 22 bases. The germline gives CDR1 SGHRS, CDR2 YFSETQ. The DNA for the CDR3 is TGCGCCAGCAGGGTGGGGCTTACTACGGGGGTAAACACTGAAGCTTTCTTT. The encoded protein is CASRVGLTTGVNTEAFF.

This sequence joins TRBV2 and TRBJ2-3; TRBD1 aligns across 8 bases. The junction had 2 bases not matched to a gene; V was cut back by 11 bases and J by 1 base. There are 12 residues in the CDR3. Germline V gene data show CDR1 as SNHLY and CDR2 as FYNNEI. The CDR3 nucleotides read TGTGCCGGGGGACAGGGCACAGATACGCAGTATTTT. Residues: CAGGQGTDTQYF. The full variable domain, completed using reference TRBV2 and TRBJ2-3, is EPEVTQTPSHQVTQMGQEVILRCVPISNHLYFYWYRQILGQKVEFLVSFYNNEISEKSEIFDDQFSVERPDGSNFTLKIRSTKLEDSAMYFCAGGQGTDTQYFGPGTRLTVL.

The V and J genes are TRBV6-5 and TRBJ2-3, with D maybe TRBD1 (6 bases). Trimming stripped 5 bases from V and 5 bases from J, with 8 bases between. CDR3 length: 12 amino acids. The V gene's germline CDR1 is MNHEY and CDR2 SVGAGI. The CDR3 nucleotides read TGTGCCAGCAGTCAGGGGCGAGATACGCAGTATTTT. Encoded protein: CASSQGRDTQYF.

The V call is TRBV6-5, the J call TRBJ2-2; TRBD2 agrees at 9 bases. The germline V gene encodes CDR1 MNHEY and CDR2 SVGAGI. The CDR3 is 16 amino acids. The V segment lost 4 bases and the J segment 9 bases; nucleotides outside the gene matches: 12. The CDR3 is CASSLSAASGNRELFF. Written as DNA, the CDR3 is TGTGCCAGCAGTTTGTCGGCGGCTAGCGGGAACCGGGAGCTGTTTTTT.

The V call is TRBV5-1, the J call TRBJ2-2; weak D call: TRBD2 (6 bases). Trimming took 5 bases from V and 5 from J, leaving 10 bases between them. This CDR3 is 13 amino acids long. Germline assignment: CDR1 SGHRS and CDR2 YFSETQ. The CDR3 DNA reads TGCGCCAGCAGATCTAGCGATACCGGGGAGCTGTTTTTT. This codes for CASRSSDTGELFF.

This clone showed up just a few times. V and J are TRBV29-1 and TRBJ1-1, with D tentatively TRBD1 (6 bases). There are 13 residues in the CDR3. V shed 8 bases and J shed 1 base, with 14 bases lying between them. The germline CDR1 and CDR2 sequences are SQVTM and ANQGSEA. CDR3 amino acids: CSHLRGPNTEAFF. The CDR3, as DNA: TGCAGCCATCTCAGGGGCCCGAACACTGAAGCTTTCTTT.

The genes are TRBV5-6 and TRBJ1-5; 9 bases agree with TRBD1. The germline CDR1 and CDR2 sequences are SGHDT and YYEEEE. This CDR3 spans 15 amino acids. Trimming at V came to 2 bases and at J to 7 bases, leaving 7 bases not matched to a gene. CDR3 in DNA: TGTGCCAGCAGCTTTCCCTGGACAGGGGACCAGCCCCAGCATTTT. Protein sequence: CASSFPWTGDQPQHF.

The chain combines TRBV19 with TRBJ2-1; TRBD2 might be the D (5 bases). The germline V gene has CDR1 LNHDA and CDR2 SQIVND (reference sequence). CDR3 length: 12 residues. Trimming shortened V by 4 bases and J by 15 bases, and 16 bases separated the two germline ends. In DNA, the CDR3 is TGTGCCAGTAGTACTGGACTTTGGGATCGGTTCTTC. Its translation is CASSTGLWDRFF.

The chain combines TRBV7-9 with TRBJ2-1; D gene ambiguous. In germline, CDR1 is SEHNR, CDR2 FQNEAQ (reference sequence). The CDR3 loop spans 14 amino acids. V was clipped by 1 base and J by 2 bases, with 6 bases between them. CDR3 in DNA: TGTGCCAGCAGCTTAGTGGGCGCCTACAATGAGCAGTTCTTC. Encoded protein: CASSLVGAYNEQFF.

The V gene is TRBV30, the J gene TRBJ1-4, with D possibly being TRBD1 (5 bases). Trimming took off 5 bases at V and 10 bases at J, with 20 bases between the two ends. This CDR3 is 14 amino acids long. Germline CDR1 GTSNPN, CDR2 SVGIG (reference sequence). This chain's CDR3 is CAWSFPQGSGKLFF. For the CDR3, the DNA is TGTGCCTGGTCCTTCCCGCAGGGTAGCGGAAAACTGTTTTTT.

The chain is built from TRBV18 and TRBJ2-7; D perhaps matches TRBD1 (6 bases). Trimming cost V 6 bases and J 6 bases, with 18 bases left between them. CDR1 and CDR2 (germline): KGHSH, LQKENI. The CDR3 runs to 14 residues. CDR3 DNA sequence: TGTGCCAGCTCGCCGGACAGCCCCTTCTCCGAGCAGTACTTC. Protein: CASSPDSPFSEQYF.